These 17 T cell receptor beta chains were all obtained from the same sample, sequenced in a study of blood T cell repertoires in COVID-19. TCRdb's table, derived via immunoSEQ multiplex PCR, lists solely in-frame clones and lacks some. Of about 370,000 clones listed, 75% to 90% are singletons. Source material: PBMCs or T cells enriched from blood (not recorded which). The receptors were gathered from a man younger than 35 who had recovered from COVID-19.

This clone has only a few counts. J is TRBJ2-1 and V is TRBV9; 8 bases agree with TRBD2. Per germline, CDR1 SGDLS and CDR2 YYNGEE. V lost 4 bases to trimming and J lost 9 bases; unmatched junction nucleotides: 15. This CDR3 has 16 amino acids. CDR3 bases: TGTGCCAGCAGCCAACTTGGGAGCGGGAGTCTGCTTGAGCAGTTCTTC. Amino acids: CASSQLGSGSLLEQFF.

J is TRBJ2-1 and V is TRBV29-1; D is uncertain. Trimming left V 0 bases short and J 4 bases short, with 10 bases between. Germline CDR1 is SQVTM and CDR2 is ANQGSEA. The CDR3 is 14 residues long. The CDR3 loop is CSVEDGGIYNEQFF. CDR3 bases: TGCAGCGTTGAAGACGGCGGAATTTACAATGAGCAGTTCTTC.

This clone came up once. The chain carries TRBV5-1 and TRBJ1-3, with TRBD1 matching over 8 bases. The germline CDR1 and CDR2 sequences are SGHRS and YFSETQ. This CDR3 contains 16 residues. The V segment lost 4 bases and the J segment 0 bases; nucleotides outside the gene matches: 6. Here the CDR3 reads CASSEQGQDSGNTIYF. The CDR3 region has the DNA TGCGCCAGCAGCGAGCAGGGACAGGACTCTGGAAACACCATATATTTT. Variable domain in full (rest from reference TRBV5-1 and TRBJ1-3): KAGVTQTPRYLIKTRGQQVTLSCSPISGHRSVSWYQQTPGQGLQFLFEYFSETQRNKGNFPGRFSGRQFSNSRSEMNVSTLELGDSALYLCASSEQGQDSGNTIYFGEGSWLTVV.

The rearrangement joins TRBV19 to TRBJ2-6; TRBD1 agrees at 8 bases. Germline assignment: CDR1 LNHDA and CDR2 SQIVND (reference sequence). This CDR3 region has 20 residues. Trimming took 9 bases from V and 0 from J; bases not matched to a gene: 19. Written as DNA, the CDR3 is TGTGCCAGCAAGGGTTGGTTGGGGCAGGGGGCTATCTCTGGGGCCAACGTCCTGACTTTC. Amino acids: CASKGWLGQGAISGANVLTF.

The chain is built from TRBV7-2 and TRBJ1-5; tentatively, D is TRBD1 (5 bases). Germline V CDR1 and CDR2: SGHTA, FQGNSA. Trimming stripped 1 base from V and 3 bases from J, with 10 bases between. CDR3 size: 15 residues. In DNA, the CDR3 is TGTGCCAGCAGCTTAGAGATAGGGGACAATCAGCCCCAGCATTTT. Its protein is CASSLEIGDNQPQHF.

This chain connects TRBV10-3 to TRBJ2-3, with TRBD1 matching over 8 bases. Unmatched junction bases numbered 4, after V lost 4 bases and J lost 4 bases. Germline assignment: CDR1 ENHRY and CDR2 SYGVKD. The CDR3 has 14 amino acids. CDR3 amino acids: CAISALDRADTQYF. CDR3 nucleotides: TGTGCCATCAGTGCCCTGGACAGGGCAGATACGCAGTATTTT.

This chain connects TRBV18 to TRBJ2-3; D might be TRBD2 (5 bases). Germline V gene data show CDR1 as KGHSH and CDR2 as LQKENI. The CDR3 extends over 16 amino acids. Trimming cost V 0 bases and J 4 bases, with 14 bases left between them. CDR3 sequence (DNA): TGTGCCAGCTCACCACCGGACTGGCAGATTTCAGATACGCAGTATTTT. It translates to CASSPPDWQISDTQYF.

The chain is built from TRBV6-2 or TRBV6-3 and TRBJ2-7, with no clear D. Germline V gives CDR1 MNHEY, CDR2 SVGEGT. Trimming removed 3 bases at V and 6 bases at J, with 9 bases between. This CDR3 region has 12 residues. As DNA, the CDR3 is TGTGCCAGCAGTTATACTCCATCCGAGCAGTACTTC. Amino acid sequence: CASSYTPSEQYF.

The chain has TRBV29-1 and TRBJ2-7; TRBD1 matches at 7 bases. CDR1 SQVTM and CDR2 ANQGSEA come from the germline V gene. The CDR3 runs to 13 residues. J lost 4 bases, V lost 7 bases, and 10 bases had no gene match. The CDR3 is CSAETGREYEQYF. The CDR3 DNA follows: TGCAGCGCAGAGACAGGGCGAGAGTACGAGCAGTACTTC.

This sequence joins TRBV18 and TRBJ2-3; D not resolved. Trimming shortened V by 3 bases and J by 2 bases, and 9 bases separated the two germline ends. From germline, CDR1 is KGHSH and CDR2 LQKENI. The CDR3 sequence is 14 residues long. The CDR3 reads CASSPTDNTDTQYF. As DNA, the CDR3 is TGTGCCAGCTCACCTACAGATAACACAGATACGCAGTATTTT.

At least ten counts were recorded for this clone. The chain couples TRBV19 to TRBJ1-5, with 10 bases that match TRBD1. Trimming took 4 bases from V and 6 from J; bases not matched to a gene: 3. Germline-derived CDR1 and CDR2 are LNHDA and SQIVND (reference sequence). This CDR3 region has 14 residues. CDR3 sequence: CASSTDRGRQPQHF. The CDR3 DNA sequence: TGTGCCAGTAGTACTGACAGGGGGCGTCAGCCCCAGCATTTT.

This rearrangement joins TRBV3-1 (or the pseudogene TRBV3-2) to TRBJ2-1; D gene unclear. Germline values: CDR1 LGHDT, CDR2 YNNKEL (reference sequence). Trimming removed 2 bases at V and 6 bases at J, with 8 bases between. The length of the CDR3 is 13 residues. CDR3 coding DNA: TGTGCCAGCAGCCAACAGGTACCCAATGAGCAGTTCTTC. This sequence encodes CASSQQVPNEQFF.

The rearrangement joins TRBV20-1 to TRBJ2-3; D is possibly TRBD2 (5 bases). The CDR3 has 16 residues. Trimming left V 3 bases short and J 8 bases short, with 24 bases between. Germline values: CDR1 DFQATT, CDR2 SNEGSKA (reference sequence). The CDR3 region is CSASRTRPIYPGTQYF. CDR3 nucleotide sequence: TGCAGTGCTAGTCGAACTAGACCCATTTATCCGGGTACGCAGTATTTT.

The chain recombines TRBV21-1 with TRBJ2-2; the table names TRBD2, a call not compared with the DNA. TRBV21-1 is shown as a pseudogene. This CDR3 region has 17 residues. In DNA form, the CDR3 reads TGTGCCGCTTTGCTCCAGACTAGCGGGGGATACACCGGGGAGCTGTTTTTT. Translation gives CAALLQTSGGYTGELFF.

This clone showed up just once. The chain joins TRBV30 to TRBJ1-5; D call uncertain. This CDR3 region has 15 residues. V lost 3 bases and J 7 bases, leaving 19 bases between the germline ends. Germline lookup yields CDR1 GTSNPN and CDR2 SVGIG (reference sequence). This CDR3 reads CAWRSQAEGFQPQHF. The CDR3 DNA sequence: TGTGCCTGGAGAAGCCAGGCCGAGGGATTCCAGCCCCAGCATTTT. The whole variable domain, remainder taken from reference TRBV30 and TRBJ1-5, is SQTIHQWPATLVQPVGSPLSLECTVEGTSNPNLYWYRQAAGRGLQLLFYSVGIGQISSEVPQNLSASRPQDRQFILSSKKLLLSDSGFYLCAWRSQAEGFQPQHFGDGTRLSIL.

V is TRBV5-6 and J is TRBJ1-5; D not resolved. Germline CDR1 reads SGHDT; CDR2 reads YYEEEE. The CDR3 runs 16 residues. With 2 bases removed from V and 5 bases from J, the gap between germline ends came to 17 bases. CDR3 residues: CASSFKGGSEDQPQHF. The CDR3, as DNA: TGTGCCAGCAGCTTCAAAGGAGGCTCAGAGGATCAGCCCCAGCATTTT.

This chain uses TRBV11-2 with TRBJ2-3, with D perhaps matching TRBD1 (6 bases). Trimming removed 4 bases from V and 2 bases from J, with 13 bases in between. This CDR3 region has 15 residues. Per germline, CDR1 SGHAT and CDR2 FQNNGV. The CDR3 DNA sequence: TGTGCCAGCAGCTCCAGGGGCAGGTACACAGATACGCAGTATTTT. Translating gives CASSSRGRYTDTQYF.